This is a list of T cell receptor beta chains from one sample in a study of T cell responses to AZD1222 COVID-19 vaccine. Profiled with immunoSEQ multiplex PCR; TCRdb holds only in-frame clones, not every one. The sample holds about 150,000 clones, 75% to 95% seen once. This sample comprised peripheral blood, obtained on day 0 of AZD1222 vaccination. Receptor source: an adult in good health. CDR3s leave out the opening cysteine and the closing phenylalanine or tryptophan.

cdr3_aa	j_call	v_call
AWSPGVNTEAF	TRBJ1-1	TRBV30
ASSSQWGDSNQPQH	TRBJ1-5	TRBV27
AWSAWTGGDNQPQH	TRBJ1-5	TRBV30
ASSPGYGAETQY	TRBJ2-5	TRBV5-8
ASSWTVYNEQF	TRBJ2-1	TRBV6-4
ASSVAGGNEQF	TRBJ2-1	TRBV9
ASSLGLGEKLF	TRBJ1-4	TRBV11-2
ASRHRETAF	TRBJ1-1	TRBV28
SASDRGTGGYT	TRBJ1-2	TRBV20-1
ASSYSLPGNTGELF	TRBJ2-2	TRBV6-5
ASSLVGASYNEQF	TRBJ2-1	TRBV5-1
ASSPRDKSSYEQY	TRBJ2-7	TRBV7-9
ASSQVQGRVNTEAF	TRBJ1-1	TRBV3-1/TRBV3-2
ASSYSKLNEQY	TRBJ2-7	TRBV6-2/TRBV6-3
ASSLEVTQSSGNTIY	TRBJ1-3	TRBV5-6
ASSQGGWGEENTEAF	TRBJ1-1	TRBV3-1/TRBV3-2
ASSFSLAENTGELF	TRBJ2-2	TRBV5-1
ASSLSRGSHPSNYGYT	TRBJ1-2	TRBV7-3
ASSEEGSGANVLT	TRBJ2-6	TRBV6-1
ASSFDRGVSGGYT	TRBJ1-2	TRBV7-2
ASSPPSGLGYGYT	TRBJ1-2	TRBV2
ASSDGSGKNTEAF	TRBJ1-1	TRBV10-2
ASSPGSPGAPKEKLF	TRBJ1-4	TRBV14
ATKYWGQGTDTQY	TRBJ2-3	TRBV19
ASSHRTSEETQY	TRBJ2-5	TRBV3-1/TRBV3-2
ASSEVEGSHPTYEQY	TRBJ2-7	TRBV2
ASLREGGYEQY	TRBJ2-7	TRBV6-5
ASSLRGAGNTIY	TRBJ1-3	TRBV4-3
ASSYSRGQRETQY	TRBJ2-5	TRBV6-2/TRBV6-3
ASSLGSYNEQF	TRBJ2-1	TRBV7-2
ASSLQSGTSGGSPYNEQF	TRBJ2-1	TRBV6-2/TRBV6-3
ASSQGPTGGRNEQY	TRBJ2-7	TRBV3-1/TRBV3-2
ASSLSGSYEQY	TRBJ2-7	TRBV7-2
ASTMRFSTYNEQF	TRBJ2-1	TRBV19
AADPGRGNYGYT	TRBJ1-2	TRBV6-6
ASSPSGTGTYGYT	TRBJ1-2	TRBV7-2
ASSQVVDTEAF	TRBJ1-1	TRBV4-3
ASSGAEPYEQY	TRBJ2-7	TRBV9
AVRQGVEDSPLH	TRBJ1-6	TRBV5-4
ASSLALGGQGARR	TRBJ1-1	TRBV5-4
ASSSLAGGVTDTQY	TRBJ2-3	TRBV9
ASEDRGSVTEAF	TRBJ1-1	TRBV7-9
ASSSSGGLSSYNSPLH	TRBJ1-6	TRBV27
ASSLLSGSNYGYT	TRBJ1-2	TRBV6-5
AGTGQATAGVAGYT	TRBJ1-2	TRBV2
ASSPNRGSNGNTIY	TRBJ1-3	TRBV11-3
ASSQDIASGGAPDTQY	TRBJ2-3	TRBV3-1/TRBV3-2
ASSYPDRPEQY	TRBJ2-7	TRBV6-2/TRBV6-3